These 5 T cell receptor beta chains share one sample of origin, sequenced in a study of blood T cell repertoires in COVID-19. TCRdb keeps only in-frame clones here, not all; method: immunoSEQ multiplex PCR. In the table there are around 200,000 clones, roughly 89% of which are singletons. Specimen: peripheral blood. The receptors originated from a man aged 45 to 65 with acute or convalescent COVID-19.

This clone is a singleton in its sample. The chain combines TRBV4-2 with TRBJ1-4; TRBD1 might be the D (6 bases). The germline CDR1 and CDR2 sequences are LGHNA and YNFKEQ. V lost 1 base to trimming and J lost 8 bases, with 20 bases between them. The CDR3 runs to 17 residues. This chain's CDR3 is CASSQGTAGFVGEKLFF. CDR3 nucleotide sequence: TGTGCCAGCAGCCAAGGGACAGCCGGATTCGTAGGGGAAAAACTGTTTTTT.

This clone has just a few counts. The V and J genes are TRBV4-2 and TRBJ1-2; maybe TRBD1 (5 bases). Per germline, CDR1 LGHNA and CDR2 YNFKEQ. V lost 3 bases and J 0 bases, leaving 11 bases between the germline ends. The CDR3 covers 15 residues. CDR3 in DNA: TGTGCCAGCAGCCATGCGGGGCCCACTAACTATGGCTACACCTTC. Translated: CASSHAGPTNYGYTF.

This chain uses TRBV25-1 with TRBJ1-1; D is perhaps TRBD1 (5 bases). This CDR3 spans 12 amino acids. The V end lost 6 bases, the J end lost 11 bases, and 16 bases lay between the germline ends. Per germline, CDR1 MGHDK and CDR2 SYGVNS. CDR3 sequence (DNA): TGTGCCAGCAGCCCACATAGGGGTGAGGCTTTCTTT. Translating it yields CASSPHRGEAFF.

The chain links TRBV2 to TRBJ2-5, with D tentatively TRBD2 (6 bases). The germline V gene has CDR1 SNHLY and CDR2 FYNNEI. Trimming stripped 7 bases from V and 0 bases from J, with 12 bases between. The CDR3 has 14 residues. This CDR3 reads CASIGDSYQETQYF. In nucleotides, the CDR3 is TGTGCCAGCATCGGGGACTCGTACCAAGAGACCCAGTACTTC.

The chain joins TRBV7-9 to TRBJ1-6; D is possibly TRBD1 (5 bases). CDR1 SEHNR and CDR2 FQNEAQ come from the germline V gene (reference sequence). V lost 2 bases and J lost 7, with 9 bases in between. The CDR3 totals 14 residues. In DNA form, the CDR3 reads TGTGCCAGCAGCTTAACAGGAGAGAATTCACCCCTCCACTTT. It codes for CASSLTGENSPLHF.